This T cell receptor (beta chain) was profiled in a study of blood T cell repertoires in COVID-19. Study information: Sites in the United States, Italy and Spain provided acute and convalescent COVID-19 samples. The cDNA or gDNA used as material had been derived from T cells, B-cell-depleted T cells, or PBMCs.

This clone has just a few counts. The conserved phenylalanine or tryptophan normally closing the CDR3 is absent here, so this likely arose from a read error. It is unclear where the CDR3 begins or ends on the DNA, so no DNA is shown, and the CDR3 is as TCRdb lists it. The CDR3 totals 13 residues, both ends included. CDR1 and CDR2 (germline): SGHVS, FQNEAQ. The method was immunoSEQ multiplex PCR; TCRdb's version includes in-frame clones alone and lacks a portion of them. The sample consists of hundreds of thousands of clones, around 84% of them appearing once. The chain combines TRBV7-8 with TRBJ2-7; the D call in the table, TRBD2, was not verified against the DNA. The receptor was derived from a woman older than 75 with active or convalescent COVID-19. The specimen sequenced was peripheral blood. The CDR3 loop reads CASSLARGVWADL.